The T cell receptor (beta chain) under discussion was sequenced for a study of blood T cell repertoires in COVID-19. Sequencing was performed with immunoSEQ multiplex PCR; in TCRdb, only in-frame clones are kept and a portion is missing. In the table there are about 190,000 clones, over 75% of which are singletons. This CDR3 has 15 residues. CDR1 and CDR2 (germline): SGHTA, FQGNSA. V lost 1 base to trimming and J lost 8 bases; unmatched junction nucleotides: 5. Sequenced material: peripheral blood. This rearrangement joins TRBV7-2 to TRBJ1-6; 7 nucleotides agree with TRBD1. The TCR was taken from a woman at least 80 years old with active or convalescent COVID-19. CDR3 coding DNA: TGTGCCAGCAGCTTAGTGAGGGGGCTGGATTCACCCCTCCACTTT. It encodes CASSLVRGLDSPLHF.